This paragraph covers one T cell receptor beta chain sequence. This sample was taken from a study of shared T cell receptors in the human thymus. TCRdb keeps only in-frame clones here, not all; method: immunoSEQ multiplex PCR. The sample consists of roughly 710,000 clones, approximately 85% of them appearing once. Germline V gives CDR1 MNHEY, CDR2 SVGAGI. Between the trimmed V and J ends, which lost 5 bases and 1 base, there was a span of 6 bases. The CDR3 covers 13 residues. Another study also made use of these data, one on human thymus T cells. In that study: Donation came from healthy Finnish infants having corrective surgery for congenital heart defects. Resections were taken during corrective heart surgery, and the thymus tissue came from these. Thymic and blood repertoires appeared to display a bias in their usage of V and J genes. Related research found strongly overlapping thymic repertoires in unrelated individuals.

The gene calls are TRBV6-5 and TRBJ1-5, with D possibly TRBD1 on 5 matching bases. This sequence was found in a girl younger than two with a congenital heart defect. Sequenced input: thymocytes. For the CDR3, the DNA is TGTGCCAGCAGTAGACAGAGCAATCAGCCCCAGCATTTT. This encodes CASSRQSNQPQHF.